The clone carrying this TCR beta chain was counted a single time. The protocol was immunoSEQ multiplex PCR, while the TCRdb copy is restricted to in-frame clones and leaves out a portion. The sample has 150,000 to 200,000 clones, roughly nine tenths seen once. The CDR3 runs to 13 residues. Trimming removed 5 bases from V and 9 bases from J, with 11 bases in between. Germline V gene data show CDR1 as MDHEN and CDR2 as SYDVKM. This entry belongs to a study of control samples from healthy donors and cancer patients. This receptor was obtained from a woman aged 25-40 years in good health. Sample: blood. The chain has TRBV28 and TRBJ1-6; no clear D gene. The DNA of the CDR3 is TGTGCCAGCAGTGGCAGGAGGCGTTCACCCCTCCACTTT. Translated: CASSGRRRSPLHF.